This entry lists 16 T cell receptor beta chains sequenced from one sample in a study of response to subunit inactivated influenza vaccine. TCRdb reprocessed the RT-PCR reads with MiXCR, giving one entry per CDR3 protein. The table records 500,000 or so distinct CDR3 sequences, roughly 11% of them present only once. The sample here was PBMCs from blood, taken 35 to 45 days after vaccination. The receptors stem from a man between 45 and 60 years old who received an inactivated influenza vaccine.

Ten or more counts support this clonotype. The V gene is TRBV5-1, the J gene TRBJ2-1; the D gene is possibly TRBD1 (5 bases). From germline, CDR1 is SGHRS and CDR2 YFSETQ. This CDR3 spans 14 amino acids. Deletions cut 0 bases from V and 5 bases from J, with 9 bases between. The CDR3 DNA is TGCGCCAGCAGCTTGGGACAGATTAACAATGAGCAGTTCTTC. This codes for CASSLGQINNEQFF. Variable domain in full (rest from reference TRBV5-1 and TRBJ2-1): KAGVTQTPRYLIKTRGQQVTLSCSPISGHRSVSWYQQTPGQGLQFLFEYFSETQRNKGNFPGRFSGRQFSNSRSEMNVSTLELGDSALYLCASSLGQINNEQFFGPGTRLTVL.

This clonotype was found a few times. The chain recombines TRBV7-9 with TRBJ1-2; D is unclear. CDR3 length: 15 residues. Germline CDR1 reads SEHNR; CDR2 reads FQNEAQ (reference sequence). The V and J ends lost 3 bases and 7 bases respectively, with 18 bases between them. The CDR3 region is CASSFSGGQDSGYTF. The CDR3 DNA sequence: TGTGCCAGCAGCTTTTCAGGTGGTCAGGACTCTGGCTACACCTTC.

There are many counts of this clonotype. The chain carries TRBV25-1 and TRBJ2-1; TRBD2 matches 7 bases. This CDR3 comprises 14 residues. Per germline, CDR1 MGHDK and CDR2 SYGVNS. V lost 4 bases to trimming and J lost 4 bases; unmatched junction nucleotides: 4. CDR3: CASSGLADYNEQFF. In DNA form, the CDR3 reads TGTGCCAGCAGTGGGCTAGCGGATTACAATGAGCAGTTCTTC.

This clonotype was seen only a few times. The rearrangement links TRBV28 to TRBJ2-1, with 8 nucleotides matching TRBD2. The germline CDR1 and CDR2 sequences are MDHEN and SYDVKM. CDR3 length: 15 residues. With V trimmed by 5 bases and J by 5 bases, 8 bases remained unmatched. The CDR3 is CASSRSGGADNEQFF. Written as DNA, the CDR3 is TGTGCCAGCAGTCGGAGCGGGGGAGCTGACAATGAGCAGTTCTTC.

CDR3 in amino acids: CASGPGLGAWETQYF. CDR3 nucleotides: TGCGCCAGTGGTCCGGGACTAGGTGCCTGGGAGACCCAGTACTTC. The chain links TRBV4-1 to TRBJ2-5, with 8 bases fitting TRBD2. The CDR3 spans 15 residues. Germline trimming cut 9 bases from V and 5 bases from J; bases unmatched to any gene: 14. The V gene's germline CDR1 is MGHRA and CDR2 YSYEKL.

This clonotype was counted only a few times. J is TRBJ2-7 and V is TRBV2, with D possibly matching TRBD1 (6 bases). The CDR3 is made up of 17 amino acids. The germline V gene encodes CDR1 SNHLY and CDR2 FYNNEI. V lost 2 bases to trimming and J lost 2 bases, with 19 bases between them. The CDR3 DNA reads TGTGCCAGCAGTGAATTTGAGGGGACACAACGGCCCTACGAGCAGTACTTC. Protein sequence: CASSEFEGTQRPYEQYF.

In its sample, this clonotype was seen many times. The rearrangement joins TRBV24-1 to TRBJ2-3; 10 bases fit TRBD2. The CDR3 is 13 residues long. CDR1 is KGHDR and CDR2 is SFDVKD in the germline V gene. Unmatched junction bases numbered 3, after V lost 9 bases and J lost 4 bases. The CDR3 is CATSSGSPDTQYF. DNA of the CDR3: TGTGCCACCTCTAGCGGGAGTCCAGATACGCAGTATTTT.

This chain joins TRBV7-6 and TRBJ2-3; possibly TRBD2 for D (6 bases). Germline V CDR1 and CDR2: SGHVS, FNYEAQ. Trimming cost V 6 bases and J 1 base, with 11 bases left between them. This CDR3 contains 14 residues. The CDR3 region has the DNA TGTGCCAGCAGAATGGCTAGCGGCACAGATACGCAGTATTTT. Residues: CASRMASGTDTQYF. The variable domain in full, with the rest retrieved from reference TRBV7-6 and TRBJ2-3, is GAGVSQSPRYKVTKRGQDVALRCDPISGHVSLYWYRQALGQGPEFLTYFNYEAQQDKSGLPNDRFSAERPEGSISTLTIQRTEQRDSAMYRCASRMASGTDTQYFGPGTRLTVL.

This clonotype was observed a few times. The rearrangement uses TRBV20-1 and TRBJ1-4; 7 nucleotides match TRBD1. There are 12 residues in the CDR3. The germline V gene encodes CDR1 DFQATT and CDR2 SNEGSKA (reference sequence). With 5 bases clipped from V and 7 bases from J, the junction kept 4 bases outside the gene matches. CDR3 nucleotide sequence: TGCAGTGCTGGAACAGGGGTTGAAAAACTGTTTTTT. It encodes CSAGTGVEKLFF.

V and J are TRBV20-1 and TRBJ1-1, with D hard to call. The germline V gene encodes CDR1 DFQATT and CDR2 SNEGSKA (reference sequence). The CDR3 contains 12 residues. V lost 0 bases and J 3 bases, leaving 5 bases between the germline ends. The CDR3 coding sequence is TGCAGTGCTAGAGATCGCTACACTGAAGCTTTCTTT. Translated: CSARDRYTEAFF.

This clonotype was seen more than once but under ten times. The rearrangement uses TRBV5-1 and TRBJ2-7; no reliable D call. The length of the CDR3 is 14 residues. Germline CDR1 SGHRS, CDR2 YFSETQ. Trimming took 6 bases from V and 2 from J, leaving 15 bases between them. The CDR3 nucleotides read TGCGCCAGCAAGCTGGTTGTACAGACCTACGAGCAGTACTTC. This translates into CASKLVVQTYEQYF.

This rearrangement joins TRBV12-3 or TRBV12-4 to TRBJ2-5, with 7 nucleotides matching TRBD2. The CDR3 spans 14 residues. V lost 3 bases, J lost 3 bases, and 4 bases stayed unmatched. CDR3 loop: CASSFRTSKETQYF. CDR3 DNA: TGTGCCAGCAGTTTTCGGACTAGTAAAGAGACCCAGTACTTC.

The table lists this clonotype with many counts. The chain links TRBV6-5 to TRBJ1-1; perhaps TRBD1 as D (6 bases). The CDR3 totals 15 residues. Between the trimmed V and J ends, which lost 4 bases and 1 base, there was a span of 13 bases. Germline V lookup: CDR1 MNHEY, CDR2 SVGAGI. In DNA form, the CDR3 reads TGTGCCAGCAGTTCTCCCGAGACAGGGAACACTGAAGCTTTCTTT. Translated, it gives CASSSPETGNTEAFF.

The rearrangement links TRBV18 to TRBJ2-1; D ambiguous. V shed 6 bases and J shed 6 bases, with 9 bases lying between them. The CDR3 runs 12 residues. Germline V gene lookup returns CDR1 KGHSH and CDR2 LQKENI. The CDR3: CASSRTFNEQFF. DNA for the CDR3: TGTGCCAGCTCGCGGACCTTCAATGAGCAGTTCTTC.

This clonotype was detected ten times or more. V gene TRBV5-1 combines with J gene TRBJ1-2; TRBD1 might be the D (6 bases). V gave up 5 bases and J gave up 0 bases, with 17 bases separating them. The V gene's germline CDR1 is SGHRS and CDR2 YFSETQ. The CDR3 is made up of 16 amino acids. For the CDR3, the DNA is TGCGCCAGCAGACAAACGACAGGCCCATCTAACTATGGCTACACCTTC. This gives the protein CASRQTTGPSNYGYTF. The entire variable domain, with the rest obtained from reference TRBV5-1 and TRBJ1-2, is as follows: KAGVTQTPRYLIKTRGQQVTLSCSPISGHRSVSWYQQTPGQGLQFLFEYFSETQRNKGNFPGRFSGRQFSNSRSEMNVSTLELGDSALYLCASRQTTGPSNYGYTFGSGTRLTVV.

The sample holds a few counts of this clonotype. The rearrangement joins TRBV10-3 to TRBJ2-7, with D possibly matching TRBD1 (6 bases). The germline V gene encodes CDR1 ENHRY and CDR2 SYGVKD. V was trimmed by 5 bases and J by 0 bases, leaving 11 bases between them. CDR3 length: 14 residues. Here the CDR3 DNA reads TGTGCCATCAGTCCTGGACAGTACTCCTACGAGCAGTACTTC. It codes for CAISPGQYSYEQYF.